This TCR beta chain emerged from a study of cytomegalovirus exposure and HLA in healthy donors. Remarks on this clone: Its antigen is undetermined.

Overall study results and limits: A list of 164 TCR beta chains associated with cytomegalovirus was given.

Libraries were prepared by immunoSEQ multiplex PCR; TCRdb keeps only in-frame clonotypes and omits some of them. The repertoire holds about 110,000 clones, 70% to 90% seen once, with roughly 1.4% in the top ten. Per the germline V gene, CDR1 is MNHEY and CDR2 is SMNVEV (reference sequence). V lost 3 bases and J 0 bases, leaving 12 bases between the germline ends. CDR3 length: 16 residues. This receptor was taken from a woman in her twenties or thirties in good health and CMV-seropositive. The genes are TRBV27 and TRBJ2-1, with a possible D match to TRBD1 (6 bases). Sequencing input: PBMCs. CDR3 nucleotides: TGTGCCAGCAGTTTGGAAGGACAGCGCTCCTACAATGAGCAGTTCTTC. This gives the protein CASSLEGQRSYNEQFF.